The source of this T cell receptor beta chain is a study of cytomegalovirus exposure and HLA in healthy donors (dated by TCRdb to 2016 to 2017). With regard to the full study: An earlier analysis of approximately 590 of the donors reported 250 to 350 Gb of sequence data and 117 million unique TCR beta sequences from some 180 million T cells. An early release that covered more than 550 HLA-typed donors contained approximately 300 gigabases of sequencing data and some 87 million unique TCR sequences. Among the roughly 400 genotyped donors, 81% belonged to the genetic ancestry cluster associated with self-reported Caucasian donors. The aim of the study was to test whether cataloging public T cell receptors could identify signatures of past pathogen exposure. The study used immunosequencing to profile the T cell repertoires of under 700 subjects and linked those repertoires to cytomegalovirus serostatus. Along with the 666-subject first cohort, a separate validation cohort of some 130 different subjects was used. To predict cytomegalovirus infection status, the study brought together high-throughput TCR immunosequencing, statistical association of individual TCRs with disease status, and machine learning. To study patterns of TCR occurrence, a later analysis re-analyzed previously published TCR beta repertoires from several hundred donors and added high-resolution HLA genotyping. Rather than drawing on any new phenotypic data, the later analysis identified candidate immune exposures from TCR beta sequences and the way those sequences occurred across donors. To decide whether each TCR beta V gene segment behaved as functional or pseudogenic, an earlier analysis of some 580 of the donors relied on high-throughput TCR beta sequencing. Donor age, sex, ethnicity and CMV serostatus were compiled alongside the repertoire data. A later genetic analysis used genome-wide SNP genotypes for about 60% of the roughly 670 donors, treating that subset as a discovery cohort. All discovery cohort repertoires had been generated on a single sequencing platform. Both class I and class II loci were covered by HLA typing, at four-digit resolution. The number of typed donors differed by locus: about 620-630 for A, B, C, DRB1 and DQB1; roughly 510 for DQA1; 606 for DPA1; and roughly 450 for DPB1. A handful of DR-DQ haplotypes were handled as single units for association and clustering because linkage in the cohort was strong. Among around 400 genotyped donors of the cohort, an average of roughly 230,000 unique TCR beta nucleotide sequences was sequenced per donor, of which about 18% were non-productive. The full study reports these points: In an earlier analysis of approximately 590 of the donors, most TCR beta V segments were observed in productive rearrangements about 87% or about 30% of the time, broadly matching IMGT annotations. A later analysis found that most CMV-associated TCR beta chains appeared HLA-restricted, with HLA associations seemingly driven largely by CMV exposure. Because counts were too low, seventeen rarely observed V segments, including chromosome 9 orphons, were left out of the earlier analysis of 587 of the donors. According to the authors, the approach could potentially be generalized to other disease states and immunological phenotypes. An association between a missense DCLRE1C variant and V-gene and J-gene trimming of TCR beta chains was found in a later genetic analysis and replicated in an independent cohort. This cohort had only TCR beta chains sequenced, and the lack of alpha or paired-chain data limited which features could be detected. A total of about 150 TCR beta chains were listed by the study as associated with cytomegalovirus. At a false discovery rate of 0.05, a later analysis linked some 18,000 TCR beta sequences to specific HLA alleles. Linkage disequilibrium might explain the correlated functional status among segregating V segments, but an unknown experimental factor could not be ruled out. HLA typing was unavailable for some donors at each locus, so association tests used only the typed subset. When HLA alleles, especially DR and DQ, strongly co-occurred, TCR associations were difficult to assign to individual alleles. Some IMGT-functional V segments, including TRBV6-2 and TRBV6-3, could not be distinguished by the 87-base-pair reads and were therefore excluded. The classifier was reported to diagnose cytomegalovirus status with high specificity and sensitivity in both the original cohort and the validation cohort. In a later analysis, TCR association rates were found to vary across HLA loci, with the most associated TCRs seen for DRB1 alleles and the fewest for HLA-C alleles. Three of the identified cytomegalovirus-associated TCR beta chains were confirmed in vitro to be specific for cytomegalovirus antigens. A later genetic analysis reported fewer N-insertions in productive TCRs among donors in an Asian-associated ancestry cluster than the approximately 700-donor mean. Across donors, most TCR sequences were observed very rarely, whereas some public TCRs were present in many individuals. In a later analysis, HLA-associated TCR beta chains were found to be more clonally expanded and to have lower generation probabilities than equally common non-associated chains. Roughly uniform sequencing depth across donors was assumed in presence/absence analyses, although this assumption may not hold. The sequencing pipeline was judged likely to have produced a cluster of highly shared sequence variants as a technical artifact. In a later analysis, several top co-occurrence clusters were reported to appear linked to parvovirus B19, influenza, CMV and Epstein-Barr virus. A further reported finding was that TCR beta sequences accurately predicted the HLA-A and HLA-B alleles for most subjects in the first cohort. CMV serostatus was the only immune exposure information available for the cohort.

This clone has a single count. Its antigen remains undetermined. No base qualities exist here, and no much larger clone lies one base off it. CDR1 SNHLY and CDR2 FYNNEI are derived from the germline V gene. The CDR3 contains 13 residues, cysteine and phenylalanine counted. This entry keeps only the CDR3 DNA: 39 bases, framed from base 1. V is cut by 3 bases and J by 5 bases, and the space between the germline ends is 11 bases. The cohort comprised several hundred healthy bone marrow donors. At the time of sampling, every cohort member was nominally healthy, though immune exposures that went unrecorded were likely present. The donor was CMV seropositive and belonged to the group of 250 to 300 seropositive cohort members. A peripheral blood sample was collected from each donor, and TCR beta sequencing was performed on peripheral blood mononuclear cells. The Qiagen DNeasy Blood Extraction Kit was used to extract genomic DNA from the blood cell samples.

The library was generated by the immunoSEQ multiplex PCR assay. The multiplex PCR relied on a mix of 60 forward primers for TCR Vbeta segments and 13 reverse primers for TCR Jbeta segments. A multiplex PCR assay on genomic DNA amplified the CDR3 region of rearranged TCR beta genes. The Illumina HiSeq System was used to sequence the amplified TCR beta libraries as 87-base-pair reads. Processing in the source paper ran as follows. Across the roughly 640 repertoires, a later analysis counted roughly 84 million unique TCR beta chains, some 11 million of which were shared by at least two donors. A nearest-neighbor algorithm error-corrected the raw reads and collapsed the reads into unique sequences, merging closely related sequences to remove PCR and sequencing errors. To assign V, D and J gene segments, CDR3 sequences were aligned to IMGT reference sequences. Each retained sequence needed at least a six-nucleotide match to both a V gene segment and a J gene segment. A rearrangement was called productive if the CDR3 had no stop codons and remained in frame with V and J, and every other rearrangement was called non-productive. Following IMGT convention, CDR3 was defined as the stretch from the second conserved V-encoded cysteine to the conserved J-encoded phenylalanine. Sequences without an unambiguous match to a single V gene segment were excluded from the earlier analysis of almost 600 of the donors. In an earlier analysis of approximately 500 of the donors, a V segment was called functional when productive rearrangements were above 56.7%, and segregating when the standard deviation between donors exceeded 5%. A statistical classification framework was built for diagnosing cytomegalovirus status from the catalog of TCR beta chain sequences. A later analysis assigned V and J genes by comparing TCR nucleotide sequences with IMGT/GENE-DB human TR gene sequences. Using the TCRdist pipeline, a later analysis assigned CDR3 sequences along with most-parsimonious VDJ recombination scenarios. In a later analysis, every TCR beta chain was defined by the combination of its CDR3 amino acid sequence and its V-gene family, and reads without a unique V-gene family were dropped. A later analysis removed 550 to 650 highly shared, low-generation-probability nucleotide sequences to deal with suspected cross-contamination and a sequencing artifact. For each public chain, a later analysis derived a clonal expansion index from normalized ranks of inferred template counts within each repertoire. In a later analysis, generation probabilities were computed using a VDJ recombination model fitted to out-of-frame rearrangements, and the results were checked against IGoR. A later analysis scored TCR-TCR, TCR-HLA and TCR-CMV co-occurrence with hypergeometric tests, applying a repertoire-size bias correction to TCR pairs. To estimate false discovery rates, a later analysis permuted the HLA or CMV assignments 20 times. In a later analysis, co-occurring TCRs were grouped with DBSCAN, and TCRdist sequence similarity was added when clustering was performed within HLA-allele-positive subsets. Co-occurrence clustering excluded repertoires with fewer than 30,000 or more than 120,000 public chains, plus five with anomalous nucleotide sharing. TCRdb provides this immuneACCESS table in a form limited to in-frame rearrangements. Some clones are lacking; in checked studies, under half of them reflect an unresolved V gene, and why the rest are absent is not known. The DNA gave D and trimming, while V, J and clone size come from that table. The sample table lists around 100,000 clones, around two thirds of them with a count of one. In total, the top ten clones hold around 4% of the sample.

The source is a man aged 25 to 45 in good health and CMV-seropositive. The sequencing sample was made of PBMCs. The V and J genes are TRBV2 and TRBJ2-7; possibly the D gene is TRBD2, per 7 matching bases. The base sequence is TGTGCCAGCAGTGAGGGAGGGGGTCACGAGCAGTACTTC. Its protein product is CASSEGGGHEQYF.